What follows are 24 T cell receptor beta chains derived from one specimen sequenced in a study of neurological immune-mediated disorders. MiXCR was run by TCRdb on the 5' RACE reads, yielding one entry per CDR3 protein. The sample includes around 55,000 distinct CDR3 sequences, about 4% of them seen just once. Specimen: CD4+ T cells from blood. The receptors originated from a woman aged 40 to 50 with multiple sclerosis.

This clonotype has a count of ten or more. The genes are TRBV20-1 and TRBJ2-7; D remains ambiguous. This CDR3 contains 13 residues. V was trimmed by 3 bases and J by 2 bases, leaving 11 bases between them. Per the germline V gene, CDR1 is DFQATT and CDR2 is SNEGSKA (reference sequence). The CDR3 loop reads CSASSRRAYEQYF. CDR3 sequence (DNA): TGCAGTGCTAGTTCCAGGCGAGCCTACGAGCAGTACTTC.

This clonotype was counted many times. The CDR3 DNA reads TGTGCCAGCTCACCGCTCAGTAGTTGGACAGCTGATTCTACAGATACGCAGTATTTT. It specifies CASSPLSSWTADSTDTQYF. The gene calls are TRBV18 and TRBJ2-3; weak D call: TRBD1 (6 bases). Germline-derived CDR1 and CDR2 are KGHSH and LQKENI. The CDR3 totals 19 residues. The V end was cut by 3 bases, the J end by 3 bases, with 25 bases between.

This clonotype was seen repeatedly, ten times or more. J is TRBJ1-6 and V is TRBV7-3, with 8 bases that match TRBD1. V trimming: 4 bases; J trimming: 9 bases; junction bases outside the gene matches: 2. The CDR3 sequence is 13 residues long. The V gene's germline CDR1 is SGHTA and CDR2 FQGTGA. CDR3: CASSSDRASPLHF. CDR3 DNA: TGTGCCAGCAGCTCGGACAGGGCTTCACCCCTCCACTTT.

This clonotype has a count of ten or more. V is TRBV5-1 and J is TRBJ2-5, with D hard to call. The CDR3 runs to 14 residues. Trimming stripped 0 bases from V and 5 bases from J, with 11 bases between. Germline V gives CDR1 SGHRS, CDR2 YFSETQ. CDR3 nucleotides: TGCGCCAGCAGCTTGGGTAACCTCCGGGAGACCCAGTACTTC. It encodes CASSLGNLRETQYF.

This clonotype was counted at least ten times. This rearrangement joins TRBV5-1 to TRBJ1-2; no definite D call. Per the germline V gene, CDR1 is SGHRS and CDR2 is YFSETQ. This CDR3 comprises 13 residues. Trimming left V 4 bases short and J 6 bases short, with 13 bases between. In nucleotides, the CDR3 is TGCGCCAGCAGCCTTACAAGCCTCGATGGCTACACCTTC. Translation gives CASSLTSLDGYTF.

This clonotype was observed a few times. V is TRBV5-1 and J is TRBJ2-2; D is uncertain. Germline-derived CDR1 and CDR2 are SGHRS and YFSETQ. V lost 0 bases, J lost 4 bases, and 10 bases lay in between. The CDR3 extends over 15 amino acids. CDR3 sequence reads: CASSLEAQSTGELFF. The CDR3 DNA sequence: TGCGCCAGCAGCTTGGAGGCCCAGAGCACCGGGGAGCTGTTTTTT. Full variable domain (rest looked up from reference TRBV5-1 and TRBJ2-2): KAGVTQTPRYLIKTRGQQVTLSCSPISGHRSVSWYQQTPGQGLQFLFEYFSETQRNKGNFPGRFSGRQFSNSRSEMNVSTLELGDSALYLCASSLEAQSTGELFFGEGSRLTVL.

This clonotype was counted ten times or more. The genes are TRBV4-1 and TRBJ1-5; 7 bases are shared with TRBD1. Germline CDR1 MGHRA, CDR2 YSYEKL. The CDR3 has 14 amino acids. With 0 bases clipped from V and 6 bases from J, the junction kept 2 bases outside the gene matches. The CDR3 DNA reads TGCGCCAGCAGCCAAGACAGGGGGATTCAGCCCCAGCATTTT. Its translation is CASSQDRGIQPQHF.

This clonotype appeared many times. The V and J genes are TRBV10-3 and TRBJ1-2, with D maybe TRBD1 (6 bases). CDR3 length equals 13 residues. V gave up 5 bases and J gave up 8 bases, with 15 bases separating them. The germline V gene encodes CDR1 ENHRY and CDR2 SYGVKD. In DNA form, the CDR3 reads TGTGCCATCAGTTCCACGGACAGTGAAGGCTACACCTTC. It encodes CAISSTDSEGYTF.

This clonotype was counted at least ten times. This sequence joins TRBV12-3 or TRBV12-4 and TRBJ2-3; 10 nucleotides agree with TRBD1. V gave up 1 base and J gave up 3 bases; unmatched junction bases: 1. This CDR3 is 15 amino acids long. The CDR3 sequence is CASSLVGQGTDTQYF. The CDR3 DNA follows: TGTGCCAGCAGTTTAGTGGGACAGGGGACAGATACGCAGTATTTT.

This clonotype has at least ten counts. This sequence joins TRBV27 and TRBJ2-7; tentatively, D is TRBD1 or TRBD2 (7 bases each). The germline V gene has CDR1 MNHEY and CDR2 SMNVEV (reference sequence). There are 13 residues in the CDR3. V was cut by 5 bases and J by 5 bases, with 13 bases left in between. The chain's CDR3 is CASSRQGGNEQYF. The CDR3 DNA is TGTGCCAGCAGTCGCCAGGGGGGGAACGAGCAGTACTTC.

The chain carries TRBV11-2 and TRBJ2-1; D is uncertain. Germline CDR1 is SGHAT and CDR2 is FQNNGV. V was trimmed by 5 bases and J by 10 bases, leaving 12 bases between them. The CDR3 is 12 residues long. The CDR3 here is CASSHASAEQFF. The CDR3 DNA follows: TGTGCCAGCAGCCACGCGAGCGCAGAGCAGTTCTTC.

This clonotype was counted many times. The chain couples TRBV2 to TRBJ2-7, with D perhaps matching TRBD1 or TRBD2 (5 bases each). The CDR3 extends over 14 amino acids. The germline V gene encodes CDR1 SNHLY and CDR2 FYNNEI. With 8 bases removed from V and 0 bases from J, the gap between germline ends came to 14 bases. Here the CDR3 reads CASARDGVSYEQYF. The CDR3 DNA reads as TGTGCCAGCGCCCGGGACGGTGTCTCCTACGAGCAGTACTTC.

This clonotype was seen at least ten times. The CDR3 DNA follows: TGTGCCAGCAGTTACAGGATCCCCAAAGAGCAGTACTTC. Translating gives CASSYRIPKEQYF. This chain joins TRBV6-6 and TRBJ2-7; unclear D gene. CDR3 length: 13 amino acids. CDR1 MNHNY and CDR2 SVGAGI come from the germline V gene (reference sequence). V was shortened by 2 bases and J by 7 bases, with 12 bases between the two germline ends.

There are many counts of this clonotype. J is TRBJ2-1 and V is TRBV20-1, with TRBD1 identical over 7 bases. Per germline, CDR1 DFQATT and CDR2 SNEGSKA (reference sequence). CDR3 length: 14 amino acids. Trimming took 3 bases from V and 7 from J; bases not matched to a gene: 9. The CDR3 nucleotides are TGCAGTGCTAGGGAACAGGGGAAAGGGAATGAGCAGTTCTTC. Residues: CSAREQGKGNEQFF.

This clonotype has ten or more counts. The chain has TRBV5-1 and TRBJ1-6, with 7 bases that match TRBD1. V was clipped by 3 bases and J by 10 bases; unmatched bases: 4. This CDR3 comprises 13 residues. The germline CDR1 and CDR2 sequences are SGHRS and YFSETQ. CDR3: CASSSTGNSPLHF. As DNA, the CDR3 is TGCGCCAGCAGCTCGACAGGGAACTCACCCCTCCACTTT.

This clonotype has ten or more counts. The chain links TRBV3-1 to TRBJ1-2, with D tentatively TRBD1 (5 bases). Germline-derived CDR1 and CDR2 are LGHDT and YNNKEL (reference sequence). The CDR3 has 14 amino acids. V was shortened by 4 bases and J by 9 bases, with 18 bases between the two germline ends. Here the CDR3 DNA reads TGTGCCAGCAGCCGCCGGGACGGGGATAATTGCTACACCTTC. Translated: CASSRRDGDNCYTF. Looking up the rest from reference TRBV3-1 and TRBJ1-2 gives the full variable domain: DTAVSQTPKYLVTQMGNDKSIKCEQNLGHDTMYWYKQDSKKFLKIMFSYNNKELIINETVPNRFSPKSPDKAHLNLHINSLELGDSAVYFCASSRRDGDNCYTFGSGTRLTVV.

In its sample, this clonotype was seen many times. This chain links TRBV20-1 with TRBJ2-5, with D possibly being TRBD2 (6 bases). Per the germline V gene, CDR1 is DFQATT and CDR2 is SNEGSKA (reference sequence). The CDR3 is made up of 12 amino acids. The CDR3 loop reads CSLEGGEGTQYF. The CDR3 DNA is TGCAGCTTAGAGGGCGGGGAAGGGACCCAGTACTTC.

This clonotype has at least ten counts. J is TRBJ2-5 and V is TRBV6-5; possible D gene TRBD1, 6 bases. Germline V CDR1 and CDR2: MNHEY, SVGAGI. This CDR3 region has 13 residues. Between the trimmed V and J ends, which lost 0 bases and 5 bases, there was a span of 7 bases. In nucleotides, the CDR3 is TGTGCCAGCAGTTACTCCCAGGGGGAGACCCAGTACTTC. This codes for CASSYSQGETQYF.

Ten or more counts support this clonotype. The V and J genes are TRBV11-2 and TRBJ1-1; D unresolved. Germline-derived CDR1 and CDR2 are SGHAT and FQNNGV. The CDR3 is 12 residues long. Between the trimmed V and J ends, which lost 5 bases and 3 bases, there was a span of 7 bases. The CDR3 protein is CASSQEYTEAFF. Written as DNA, the CDR3 is TGTGCCAGCAGCCAGGAATACACTGAAGCTTTCTTT.

This clonotype has ten or more counts. The chain joins TRBV10-3 to TRBJ1-2; a weak D match, TRBD1 (5 bases). CDR3 size: 12 residues. Germline lookup yields CDR1 ENHRY and CDR2 SYGVKD. The V gene lost 4 bases and the J gene lost 6 bases, with 9 bases spanning the gap. This CDR3 is CAISVLGDGYTF. The CDR3 DNA sequence: TGTGCCATCAGTGTTCTGGGGGATGGCTACACCTTC.

This clonotype was picked up many times. This chain joins TRBV5-1 and TRBJ2-3; possibly TRBD1 for D (5 bases). The ends were cut back, 4 bases at V and 4 bases at J, with 13 bases in the middle. There are 14 residues in the CDR3. CDR1 and CDR2 from the germline V gene are SGHRS and YFSETQ. The CDR3: CASSPWGRSDTQYF. DNA of the CDR3: TGCGCCAGCAGCCCTTGGGGCCGGTCAGATACGCAGTATTTT.

This clonotype was seen many times. The chain employs TRBV6-6 and TRBJ1-5; D may be TRBD1 (5 bases). With 5 bases removed from V and 1 base from J, the gap between germline ends came to 15 bases. The length of the CDR3 is 16 residues. Germline-derived CDR1 and CDR2 are MNHNY and SVGAGI (reference sequence). CDR3 DNA: TGTGCCAGCAGTGGGGCAGTACGACTGAGCAATCAGCCCCAGCATTTT. Its translation is CASSGAVRLSNQPQHF.

This clonotype was seen many times. The chain has TRBV5-6 and TRBJ2-1; perhaps TRBD1 as D (5 bases). V was trimmed by 4 bases and J by 4 bases, leaving 18 bases between them. CDR3 size: 16 residues. CDR1 is SGHDT, CDR2 YYEEEE, per germline. CDR3 residues: CASSPGAKTFYNEQFF. Written as DNA, the CDR3 is TGTGCCAGCAGCCCTGGGGCCAAAACCTTTTACAATGAGCAGTTCTTC.

This clonotype has a count of ten or more. The CDR3 bases are TGTGCCAGCAGCGAGGAAAGGGGGGAGCTGTTTTTT. Its protein product is CASSEERGELFF. The genes are TRBV9 and TRBJ2-2; D unresolved. This CDR3 spans 12 amino acids. The V gene lost 3 bases and the J gene lost 8 bases, with 8 bases spanning the gap. Germline V gene sequence: CDR1 SGDLS, CDR2 YYNGEE.